This record looks at one T cell receptor (beta chain) sequence and its context. Naive CD8 isolation took CD45RO-negative cells positively selected for CCR7 and excluded terminally differentiated effector memory CD45RA+ cells. The data were taken from a study of shared clonotypes between healthy human individuals. Study as a whole: Researchers drew samples from two women and a few men aged 18 to 49. Donors had three CD4 naive, three CD4 memory, two CD8 naive and one CD8 memory plate apiece.

Assay used: immunoSEQ multiplex PCR; TCRdb lists only in-frame clones, some missing. The table includes about 2,200,000 clones, 85% to 95% detected once. V gave up 5 bases and J gave up 0 bases; unmatched junction bases: 12. The germline CDR1 and CDR2 sequences are SNHLY and FYNNEI. The CDR3 is 17 residues long. The sample comprised naive CD8+ T cells from PBMCs. The chain couples TRBV2 to TRBJ2-7, with TRBD2 identical over 8 bases. This TCR was sampled from a young man in good health. Some clones in this sample may be carry-over from other donors' samples. The CDR3 sequence is CASSIHREGPLSYEQYF. CDR3 nucleotides: TGTGCCAGCAGTATCCACCGGGAGGGGCCCCTCTCCTACGAGCAGTACTTC.